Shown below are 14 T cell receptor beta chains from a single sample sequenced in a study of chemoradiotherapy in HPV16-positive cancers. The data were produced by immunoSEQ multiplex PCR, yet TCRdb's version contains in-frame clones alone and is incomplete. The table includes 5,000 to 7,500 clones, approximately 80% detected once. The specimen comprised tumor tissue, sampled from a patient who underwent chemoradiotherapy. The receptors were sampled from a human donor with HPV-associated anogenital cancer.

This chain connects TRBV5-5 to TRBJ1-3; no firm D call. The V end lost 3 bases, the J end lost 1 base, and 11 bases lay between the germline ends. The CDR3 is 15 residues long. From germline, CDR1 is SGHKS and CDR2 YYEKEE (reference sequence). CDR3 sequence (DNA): TGTGCCAGCAGCTCCGGCCTAGCGTCTGGAAACACCATATATTTT. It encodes CASSSGLASGNTIYF.

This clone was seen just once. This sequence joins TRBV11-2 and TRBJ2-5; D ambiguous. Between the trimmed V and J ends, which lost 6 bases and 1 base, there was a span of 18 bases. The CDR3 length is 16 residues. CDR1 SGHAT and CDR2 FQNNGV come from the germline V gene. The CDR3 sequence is CASRDYRKGIQETQYF. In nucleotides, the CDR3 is TGTGCCAGCAGAGATTACCGGAAAGGGATCCAAGAGACCCAGTACTTC. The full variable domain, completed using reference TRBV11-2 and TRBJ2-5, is EAGVAQSPRYKIIEKRQSVAFWCNPISGHATLYWYQQILGQGPKLLIQFQNNGVVDDSQLPKDRFSAERLKGVDSTLKIQPAKLEDSAVYLCASRDYRKGIQETQYFGPGTRLLVL.

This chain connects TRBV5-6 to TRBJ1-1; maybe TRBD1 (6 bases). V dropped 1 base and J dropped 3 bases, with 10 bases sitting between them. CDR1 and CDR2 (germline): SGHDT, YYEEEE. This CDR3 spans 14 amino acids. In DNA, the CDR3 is TGTGCCAGCAGCTTGTTGGCAGGGGACACTGAAGCTTTCTTT. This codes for CASSLLAGDTEAFF.

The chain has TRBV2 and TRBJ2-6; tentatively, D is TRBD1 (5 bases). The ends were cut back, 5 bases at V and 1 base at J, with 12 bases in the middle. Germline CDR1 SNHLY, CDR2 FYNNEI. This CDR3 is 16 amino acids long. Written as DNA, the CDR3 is TGTGCCAGCAGTATTCAGGGTCTATCTGGGGCCAACGTCCTGACTTTC. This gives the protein CASSIQGLSGANVLTF.

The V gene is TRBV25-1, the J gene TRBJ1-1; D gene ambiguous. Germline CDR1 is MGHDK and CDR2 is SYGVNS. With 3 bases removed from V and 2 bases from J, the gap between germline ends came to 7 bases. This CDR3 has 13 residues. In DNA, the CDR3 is TGTGCCAGCAGTGAGCCAGGCAACACTGAAGCTTTCTTT. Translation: CASSEPGNTEAFF.

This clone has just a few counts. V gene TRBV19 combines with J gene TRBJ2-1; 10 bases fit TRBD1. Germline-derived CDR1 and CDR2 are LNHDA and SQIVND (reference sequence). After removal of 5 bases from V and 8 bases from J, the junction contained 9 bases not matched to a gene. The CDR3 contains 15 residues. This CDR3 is CASSPDRGLVDEQFF. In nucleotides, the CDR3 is TGTGCCAGTAGTCCCGACAGGGGGCTAGTGGATGAGCAGTTCTTC. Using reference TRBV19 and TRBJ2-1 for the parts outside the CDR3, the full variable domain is DGGITQSPKYLFRKEGQNVTLSCEQNLNHDAMYWYRQDPGQGLRLIYYSQIVNDFQKGDIAEGYSVSREKKESFPLTVTSAQKNPTAFYLCASSPDRGLVDEQFFGPGTRLTVL.

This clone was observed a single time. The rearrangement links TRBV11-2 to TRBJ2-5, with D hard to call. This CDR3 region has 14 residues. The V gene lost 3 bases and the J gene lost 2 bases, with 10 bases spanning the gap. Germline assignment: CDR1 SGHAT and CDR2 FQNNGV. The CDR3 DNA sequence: TGTGCCAGCAGCTTTGGCAACTTGCAAGAGACCCAGTACTTC. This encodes CASSFGNLQETQYF.

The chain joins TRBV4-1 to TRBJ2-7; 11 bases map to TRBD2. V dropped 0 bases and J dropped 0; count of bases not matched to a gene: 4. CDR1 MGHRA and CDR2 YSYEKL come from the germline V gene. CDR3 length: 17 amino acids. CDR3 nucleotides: TGCGCCAGCAGCCAAGATCCTAGCGGGGGGTTCTCCTACGAGCAGTACTTC. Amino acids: CASSQDPSGGFSYEQYF.

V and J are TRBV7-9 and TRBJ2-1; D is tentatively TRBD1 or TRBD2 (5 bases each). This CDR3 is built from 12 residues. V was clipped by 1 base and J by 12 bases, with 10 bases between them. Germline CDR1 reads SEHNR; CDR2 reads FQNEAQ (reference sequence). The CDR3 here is CASSLDIGAQFF. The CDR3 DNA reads TGTGCCAGCAGCTTAGACATCGGGGCGCAGTTCTTC. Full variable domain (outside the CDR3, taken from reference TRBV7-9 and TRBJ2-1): DTGVSQNPRHKITKRGQNVTFRCDPISEHNRLYWYRQTLGQGPEFLTYFQNEAQLEKSRLLSDRFSAERPKGSFSTLEIQRTEQGDSAMYLCASSLDIGAQFFGPGTRLTVL.

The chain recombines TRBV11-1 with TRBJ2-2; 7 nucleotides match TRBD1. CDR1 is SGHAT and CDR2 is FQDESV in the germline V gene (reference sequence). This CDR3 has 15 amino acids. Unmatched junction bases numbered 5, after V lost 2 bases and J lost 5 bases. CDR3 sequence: CASSLMRGQTGELFF. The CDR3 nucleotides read TGTGCCAGCAGCTTAATGAGGGGGCAAACCGGGGAGCTGTTTTTT.

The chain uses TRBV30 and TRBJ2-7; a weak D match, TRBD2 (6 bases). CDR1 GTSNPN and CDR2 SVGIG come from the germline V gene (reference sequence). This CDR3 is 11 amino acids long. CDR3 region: CAGGVAYEQYF. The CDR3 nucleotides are TGTGCGGGGGGAGTGGCCTACGAGCAGTACTTC.

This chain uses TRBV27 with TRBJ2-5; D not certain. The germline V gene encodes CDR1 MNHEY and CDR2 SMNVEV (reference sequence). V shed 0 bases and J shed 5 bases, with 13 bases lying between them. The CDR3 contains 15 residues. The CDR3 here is CASSLSSGFGETQYF. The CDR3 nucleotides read TGTGCCAGCAGTTTATCATCTGGGTTTGGTGAGACCCAGTACTTC.

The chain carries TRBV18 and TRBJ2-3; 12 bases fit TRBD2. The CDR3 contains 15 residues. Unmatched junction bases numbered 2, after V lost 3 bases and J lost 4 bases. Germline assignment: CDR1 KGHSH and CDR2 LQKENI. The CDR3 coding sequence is TGTGCCAGCTCACCGGCTAGCGGGGGGGCAGATACGCAGTATTTT. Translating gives CASSPASGGADTQYF.

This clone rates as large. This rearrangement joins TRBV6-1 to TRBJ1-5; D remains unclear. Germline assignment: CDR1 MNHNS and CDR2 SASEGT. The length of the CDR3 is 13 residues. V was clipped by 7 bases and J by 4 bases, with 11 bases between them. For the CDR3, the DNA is TGTGCCAGCAAGTATTCCGGGAATCAGCCCCAGCATTTT. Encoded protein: CASKYSGNQPQHF.